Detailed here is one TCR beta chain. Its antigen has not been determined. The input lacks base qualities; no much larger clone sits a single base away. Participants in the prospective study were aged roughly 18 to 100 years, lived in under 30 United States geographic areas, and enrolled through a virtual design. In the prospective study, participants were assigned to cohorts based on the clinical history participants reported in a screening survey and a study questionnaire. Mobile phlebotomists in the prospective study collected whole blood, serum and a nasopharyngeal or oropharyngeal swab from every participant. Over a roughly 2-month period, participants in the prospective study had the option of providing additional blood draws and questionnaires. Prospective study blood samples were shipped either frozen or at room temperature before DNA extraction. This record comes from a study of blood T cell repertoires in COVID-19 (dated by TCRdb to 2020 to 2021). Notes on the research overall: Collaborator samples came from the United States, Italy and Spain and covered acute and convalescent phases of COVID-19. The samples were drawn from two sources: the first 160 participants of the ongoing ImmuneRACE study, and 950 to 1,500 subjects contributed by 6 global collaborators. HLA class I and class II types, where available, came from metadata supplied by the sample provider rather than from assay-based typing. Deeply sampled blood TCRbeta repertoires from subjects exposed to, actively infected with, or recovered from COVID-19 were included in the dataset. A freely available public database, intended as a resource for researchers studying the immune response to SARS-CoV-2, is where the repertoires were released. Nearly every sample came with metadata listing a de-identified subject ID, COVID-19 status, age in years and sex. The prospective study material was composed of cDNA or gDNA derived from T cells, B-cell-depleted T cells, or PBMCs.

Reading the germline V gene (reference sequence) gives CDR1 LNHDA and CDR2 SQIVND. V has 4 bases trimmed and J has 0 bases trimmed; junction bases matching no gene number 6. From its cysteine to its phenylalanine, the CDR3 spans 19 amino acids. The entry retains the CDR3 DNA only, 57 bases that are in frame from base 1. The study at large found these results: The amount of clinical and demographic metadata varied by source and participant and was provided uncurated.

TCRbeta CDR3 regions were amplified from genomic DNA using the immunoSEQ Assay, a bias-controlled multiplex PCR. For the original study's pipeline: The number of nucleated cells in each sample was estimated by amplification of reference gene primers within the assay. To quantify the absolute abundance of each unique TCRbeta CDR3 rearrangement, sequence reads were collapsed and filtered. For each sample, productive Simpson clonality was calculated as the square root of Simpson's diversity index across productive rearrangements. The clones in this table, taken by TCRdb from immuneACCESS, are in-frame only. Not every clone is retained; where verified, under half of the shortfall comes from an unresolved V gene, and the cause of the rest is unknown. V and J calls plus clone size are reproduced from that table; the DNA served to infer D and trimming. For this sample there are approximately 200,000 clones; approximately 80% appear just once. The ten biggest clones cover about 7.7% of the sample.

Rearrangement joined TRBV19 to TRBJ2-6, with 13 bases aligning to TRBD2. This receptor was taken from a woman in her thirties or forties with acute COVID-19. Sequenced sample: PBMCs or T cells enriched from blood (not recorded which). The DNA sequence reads TGTGCCAGTAGTACCAAGGGACTAGCGGGACCCTCTGGGGCCAACGTCCTGACTTTC. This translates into CASSTKGLAGPSGANVLTF.